The rows below give T cell receptor beta chains drawn from one sample of a study of CD8+ T cells in alopecia areata. Some clones are missing from TCRdb's copy, which holds only in-frame ones; the method was immunoSEQ multiplex PCR. The sample carries around 120,000 clones, 53% recorded once. The sample here was CD4+ T cells sorted from blood, taken at week 4, from a patient treated with tofacitinib. The receptors derive from a human donor with alopecia areata. Both conserved end residues are part of each CDR3. A D gene is named only where the DNA matches it firmly. Rows give clone size only sometimes, using once, few, many, or a class for an expanded clone.

clone_size,d_call,v_call,j_call,cdr3_nt,cdr3_aa
-,-,TRBV6-5,TRBJ1-6,TGTGCCAGCGGGGCCGTTTATTATTCACCCCTCCACTTT,CASGAVYYSPLHF
once,-,TRBV29-1,TRBJ2-7,TGCAGCGTTACCAGGGAACCGCACCCCTACGAGCAGTACTTC,CSVTREPHPYEQYF
-,TRBD2,TRBV7-2,TRBJ2-3,TGTGCCAGCAGCAAGCAGCGGGGCCGCACAGATACGCAGTATTTT,CASSKQRGRTDTQYF
-,-,TRBV30,TRBJ1-3,TGTGCCTGGGTCTCCGGAGGGGGAAACACCATATATTTT,CAWVSGGGNTIYF
few,-,TRBV19,TRBJ2-6,TGTGCCAGTACCCGAACAGGGACAGGGGCCAACGTCCTGACTTTC,CASTRTGTGANVLTF
-,-,TRBV30,TRBJ1-1,TGTGCCTGGAGTCTCTTGGAGAACACTGAAGCTTTCTTT,CAWSLLENTEAFF
-,TRBD1,TRBV7-8,TRBJ2-2,TGTGCCAGCAGCTTCAGACAGGGCGGCACCGGGGAGCTGTTTTTT,CASSFRQGGTGELFF
-,TRBD2,TRBV5-4,TRBJ2-1,TGTGCCAGCAGCCTCTCTAGCGGGAGTAACCATGAGCAGTTCTTC,CASSLSSGSNHEQFF
-,-,TRBV19,TRBJ1-5,TGTGCCAGTAGTTCCGTCGGAGGGTATAGCAATCAGCCCCAGCATTTT,CASSSVGGYSNQPQHF
few,TRBD2,TRBV6-6,TRBJ2-2,TGTGCCAGCAGTGGACTAGCGGGAGACACCGGGGAGCTGTTTTTT,CASSGLAGDTGELFF
-,-,TRBV7-2,TRBJ2-4,TGTGCCAGCAGCTCACAACACACGAGCCAGTTAGCCAAAAACATTCAGTACTTC,CASSSQHTSQLAKNIQYF
few,TRBD1,TRBV2,TRBJ1-6,TGTGCCAGGAAGGGGGCTTCGGGATCACCCCTCCACTTT,CARKGASGSPLHF
few,TRBD1,TRBV18,TRBJ1-1,TGTGCCAGCTCACGGACAGGGGGTTATGGCGGGAACACTGAAGCTTTCTTT,CASSRTGGYGGNTEAFF
few,-,TRBV7-3,TRBJ2-1,TGTGCCAGCAGCCCAGTAAGGAGTCTGAACTACAATGAGCAGTTCTTC,CASSPVRSLNYNEQFF
-,-,TRBV5-4,TRBJ1-4,TGTGCCAGCAGACAAGCACGGCAAGCTAATGAAAAACTGTTTTTT,CASRQARQANEKLFF
-,TRBD1,TRBV29-1,TRBJ2-3,TGCAGCGTAGGACAGGAGGGCACAGATACGCAGTATTTT,CSVGQEGTDTQYF
-,-,TRBV4-2,TRBJ1-4,TGTGCCAGCGGGAGGGGAGGGGAAAAACTGTTTTTT,CASGRGGEKLFF